A single sample is the source of the 12 T cell receptor beta chains below, sequenced in a study of blood T cell repertoires in COVID-19. TCRdb's table, derived via immunoSEQ multiplex PCR, lists solely in-frame clones and lacks some. The table lists almost 300,000 clones, approximately 89% of them singletons. Sequencing used peripheral blood. The receptor set was obtained from a woman aged 25 to 39 with COVID-19, enrolled during active disease.

V gene TRBV12-3 or TRBV12-4 combines with J gene TRBJ1-2, with D uncertain. The CDR3 contains 12 residues. V was trimmed by 8 bases and J by 1 base, leaving 8 bases between them. The CDR3 DNA is TGTGCCAGCGCCGAGATTAACTATGGCTACACCTTC. Translation gives CASAEINYGYTF.

The chain employs TRBV12-5 and TRBJ2-1, with TRBD2 matching 8 bases. CDR3 length: 15 amino acids. Germline CDR1 LGHNT, CDR2 FRNRAP. V lost 6 bases and J lost 7; bases outside the gene matches: 11. DNA for the CDR3: TGTGCTAGTGGGGTCTCGGGACTAGGGAGGAATGAGCAGTTCTTC. It yields the protein CASGVSGLGRNEQFF. The variable domain in full, with the rest retrieved from reference TRBV12-5 and TRBJ2-1, is DARVTQTPRHKVTEMGQEVTMRCQPILGHNTVFWYRQTMMQGLELLAYFRNRAPLDDSGMPKDRFSAEMPDATLATLKIQPSEPRDSAVYFCASGVSGLGRNEQFFGPGTRLTVL.

The rearrangement links TRBV11-3 to TRBJ1-2; D ambiguous. From germline, CDR1 is SGHNT and CDR2 YENEEA. This CDR3 region has 13 residues. With 2 bases removed from V and 4 bases from J, the gap between germline ends came to 8 bases. As DNA, the CDR3 is TGTGCCAGCAGCTTAATTAATTTCTATGGCTACACCTTC. Protein: CASSLINFYGYTF.

The table lists this clone with a few counts. The gene calls are TRBV2 and TRBJ1-1; D is perhaps TRBD1 (6 bases). V gave up 7 bases and J gave up 5 bases, with 11 bases separating them. CDR1 SNHLY and CDR2 FYNNEI come from the germline V gene. The CDR3 loop spans 12 amino acids. CDR3 loop: CASTAQGTEAFF. The CDR3 DNA reads TGTGCCAGCACAGCACAGGGAACTGAAGCTTTCTTT.

This clone was counted between two and nine times. The chain combines TRBV10-2 with TRBJ1-6; D call uncertain. The CDR3 is 18 residues long. From germline, CDR1 is WSHSY and CDR2 SAAADI. V gave up 3 bases and J gave up 0 bases, with 15 bases separating them. The CDR3 sequence is CASSDPSLETSYNSPLHF. The DNA of the CDR3 is TGCGCCAGCAGTGACCCATCCTTGGAGACCTCCTATAATTCACCCCTCCACTTT.

The chain uses TRBV28 and TRBJ2-2; possible D gene TRBD1, 6 bases. The germline V gene encodes CDR1 MDHEN and CDR2 SYDVKM. The CDR3 sequence is 15 residues long. Between the trimmed V and J ends, which lost 6 bases and 6 bases, there was a span of 17 bases. CDR3 in amino acids: CASRGITGIAGELFF. For the CDR3, the DNA is TGTGCCAGCAGGGGAATCACAGGGATCGCCGGGGAGCTGTTTTTT.

V usage is TRBV6-2 or TRBV6-3 and J usage is TRBJ2-5; no firm D call. Germline-derived CDR1 and CDR2 are MNHEY and SVGEGT. Trimming shortened V by 1 base and J by 4 bases, and 4 bases separated the two germline ends. This CDR3 comprises 12 residues. This chain's CDR3 is CASSYFIETQYF. Written as DNA, the CDR3 is TGTGCCAGCAGTTACTTCATAGAGACCCAGTACTTC.

The chain couples TRBV6-5 to TRBJ1-2; maybe TRBD1 (5 bases). Looked up from germline, CDR1 is MNHEY and CDR2 is SVGAGI. CDR3 length equals 13 residues. V was shortened by 8 bases and J by 8 bases, with 18 bases between the two germline ends. CDR3 nucleotides: TGTGCCAGCGGGTTTGGAGGGGCGCAAGGCTACACCTTC. It yields the protein CASGFGGAQGYTF.

The chain links TRBV7-6 to TRBJ2-7; TRBD2 matches 9 bases. Germline CDR1 is SGHVS and CDR2 is FNYEAQ. With V trimmed by 2 bases and J by 1 base, 3 bases remained unmatched. The CDR3 loop spans 15 amino acids. CDR3 DNA: TGTGCCAGCAGCTTACTCAGCGGGGGGTCCTACGAGCAGTACTTC. This encodes CASSLLSGGSYEQYF.

This chain links TRBV19 with TRBJ2-5; TRBD1 is a possible D gene (6 bases). The CDR3 is 15 residues long. Germline assignment: CDR1 LNHDA and CDR2 SQIVND (reference sequence). V lost 2 bases, J lost 4 bases, and 14 bases lay in between. This CDR3 reads CASSIMAQGIETQYF. The CDR3 DNA reads TGTGCCAGTAGTATAATGGCGCAGGGGATAGAGACCCAGTACTTC. Based on the CDR3 plus reference TRBV19 and TRBJ2-5, the full variable domain is DGGITQSPKYLFRKEGQNVTLSCEQNLNHDAMYWYRQDPGQGLRLIYYSQIVNDFQKGDIAEGYSVSREKKESFPLTVTSAQKNPTAFYLCASSIMAQGIETQYFGPGTRLLVL.

This clone was recorded a few times. The chain couples TRBV5-6 to TRBJ2-7, with 12 bases aligning to TRBD2. Losses at the gene ends were 4 bases for V and 2 bases for J; bases not matched to a gene: 4. CDR3 size: 15 residues. Germline V lookup: CDR1 SGHDT, CDR2 YYEEEE. The DNA for the CDR3 is TGTGCCAGCAGCAAACTAGCGGGGGGTACCTACGAGCAGTACTTC. Protein sequence: CASSKLAGGTYEQYF.

This rearrangement joins TRBV10-3 to TRBJ2-1; 7 bases map to TRBD1. Per germline, CDR1 ENHRY and CDR2 SYGVKD. This CDR3 contains 15 residues. Unmatched junction bases numbered 12, after V lost 3 bases and J lost 10 bases. The CDR3 nucleotides are TGTGCCATCAGTGAATTCGGGACAGTAGGTCCGGAGCAGTTCTTC. This codes for CAISEFGTVGPEQFF.